The next 25 T cell receptor beta chains were all read from a single sample in a study of CD8 T cells in ankylosing spondylitis. Each CDR3 protein is one row after TCRdb ran MiXCR on the 5' RACE reads. The sample gives some 220,000 distinct CDR3 sequences, 5.5% to 7.5% of which show up once; 13% to 15% is in the top ten. Study-wide results and limits: Seven to nine highly homologous variants made up a TCR beta motif, and this motif appeared characteristic of ankylosing spondylitis blood.

Which antigens these TCRs recognize remains unknown. Sequencing used blood, either unsorted or a sorted T cell fraction (not recorded which). These receptors all come from a male donor with ankylosing spondylitis.

Many counts were recorded for this clonotype. The chain uses TRBV7-9 and TRBJ2-7; possibly TRBD2 for D (5 bases). The germline CDR1 and CDR2 sequences are SEHNR and FQNEAQ (reference sequence). V gave up 0 bases and J gave up 4 bases, with 10 bases separating them. The CDR3 is made up of 14 amino acids. CDR3 sequence reads: CASSLAGDQYEQYF. The CDR3 bases are TGTGCCAGCAGCTTAGCGGGAGATCAATACGAGCAGTACTTC.

This clonotype was seen a few times. The chain couples TRBV29-1 to TRBJ2-4; 8 bases are shared with TRBD2. The J segment lost 3 bases and the V segment lost 6 bases, leaving 4 bases of the junction unmatched. Germline CDR1 is SQVTM and CDR2 is ANQGSEA. The CDR3 spans 13 residues. The CDR3 spells CSVTSGSKNIQYF. CDR3 nucleotide sequence: TGCAGCGTGACGAGCGGGAGCAAAAACATTCAGTACTTC.

This clonotype occurred many times. V is TRBV11-1 and J is TRBJ2-1; TRBD1 aligns across 8 bases. This CDR3 is built from 19 residues. The germline V gene has CDR1 SGHAT and CDR2 FQDESV (reference sequence). Trimming cost V 4 bases and J 4 bases; bases outside gene matches: 18. The CDR3 sequence: CASSSTNRTGTFSYNEQFF. The CDR3 DNA sequence: TGTGCCAGCAGCTCCACCAATAGGACAGGGACGTTTTCTTACAATGAGCAGTTCTTC.

This clonotype showed up many times. J is TRBJ2-7 and V is TRBV12-3 or TRBV12-4, with D maybe TRBD2 (5 bases). This CDR3 region has 13 residues. V was clipped by 4 bases and J by 3 bases, with 10 bases between them. The CDR3 reads CASSSEGIYEQYF. CDR3 in DNA: TGTGCCAGCAGTTCTGAGGGAATCTACGAGCAGTACTTC.

This clonotype appeared many times. At one of its ends the junction is not consistent with the germline gene, which may arise from a read error. DNA of the CDR3: TGTGCCAGCAGTGGGATGCTTTTT. Its protein product is CASSGMLF. The chain is built from TRBV5-8 and TRBJ1-5, with D unresolved. Germline V lookup: CDR1 SGHTS, CDR2 YDEGEE. This CDR3 region has 8 residues.

This clonotype was seen many times. The chain links TRBV27 to TRBJ2-7, with 8 bases matching TRBD2. V lost 7 bases to trimming and J lost 4 bases; unmatched junction nucleotides: 6. Germline CDR1 and CDR2: MNHEY and SMNVEV (reference sequence). CDR3 length: 13 amino acids. Here the CDR3 DNA reads TGTGCCAGCAAGCCCAGCGGGAGTTACGAGCAGTACTTC. Its protein is CASKPSGSYEQYF.

This clonotype was seen ten or more times. The chain is built from TRBV10-3 and TRBJ2-3, with 10 bases matching TRBD1. This CDR3 has 18 residues. The germline V gene has CDR1 ENHRY and CDR2 SYGVKD. V dropped 0 bases and J dropped 2; count of bases not matched to a gene: 8. The CDR3: CAISESSRGTGATDTQYF. The CDR3 bases are TGTGCCATCAGTGAGTCGAGCCGAGGGACAGGGGCCACAGATACGCAGTATTTT.

This clonotype was recorded at least ten times. This sequence joins TRBV15 and TRBJ1-2, with TRBD1 as a possible D gene (5 bases). Deletions cut 4 bases from V and 5 bases from J, with 23 bases between. Germline-derived CDR1 and CDR2 are LNHNV and YYDKDF (reference sequence). This CDR3 is 17 amino acids long. As DNA, the CDR3 is TGTGCCACCAGCACCGACAACCTTTCAGACAGTGGGTATGGCTACACCTTC. Translated: CATSTDNLSDSGYGYTF.

This clonotype was counted ten times or more. V and J are TRBV20-1 and TRBJ2-2; D may be TRBD2 (5 bases). Looked up from germline, CDR1 is DFQATT and CDR2 is SNEGSKA (reference sequence). Trimming shortened V by 0 bases and J by 2 bases, and 16 bases separated the two germline ends. This CDR3 comprises 17 residues. CDR3 DNA sequence: TGCAGTGCTAGAGATCTTATGGGAGAGTATAACACCGGGGAGCTGTTTTTT. It encodes CSARDLMGEYNTGELFF.

The J gene is TRBJ2-3, the V gene TRBV10-1; 14 nucleotides align to TRBD2. The V and J ends lost 2 bases and 3 bases, in that order; junction bases with no gene match: 1. Germline V CDR1 and CDR2: WNHNN, SYGVQD (reference sequence). This CDR3 is 16 amino acids long. CDR3 DNA: TGCGCCAGCAGTGAGGGACTAGCGGGAGGAACAGATACGCAGTATTTT. It translates to CASSEGLAGGTDTQYF.

This chain links TRBV7-8 with TRBJ2-7, with TRBD1 identical over 7 bases. Per germline, CDR1 SGHVS and CDR2 FQNEAQ. This CDR3 has 13 amino acids. J lost 3 bases, V lost 5 bases, and 4 bases had no gene match. Here the CDR3 DNA reads TGTGCCAGCAGCCCGGACAGGATCTACGAGCAGTACTTC. The encoded protein is CASSPDRIYEQYF.

The table lists this clonotype with many counts. The chain recombines TRBV4-2 with TRBJ2-3; the D gene is possibly TRBD2 (6 bases). V gave up 1 base and J gave up 2 bases, with 10 bases separating them. The CDR3 spans 15 residues. Germline-derived CDR1 and CDR2 are LGHNA and YNFKEQ. Here the CDR3 reads CASSQVWRDTDTQYF. For the CDR3, the DNA is TGTGCCAGCAGCCAAGTTTGGCGGGACACAGATACGCAGTATTTT.

This clonotype was recorded at least ten times. In DNA form, the CDR3 reads TGCGCCAGCAGCCAAGAATGGGGGGACCCTGAAGCTTTCTTT. As protein: CASSQEWGDPEAFF. The gene calls are TRBV4-1 and TRBJ1-1; possibly TRBD1 for D (5 bases). Per the germline V gene, CDR1 is MGHRA and CDR2 is YSYEKL. Trimming stripped 0 bases from V and 6 bases from J, with 11 bases between. This CDR3 comprises 14 residues.

This clonotype was detected many times. V usage is TRBV12-3 or TRBV12-4 and J usage is TRBJ1-1; no reliable D call. Trimming pared 10 bases from V and 4 bases from J, leaving 10 bases between. CDR3 length: 11 residues. CDR3 amino acids: CAISSGTEAFF. The CDR3 DNA is TGTGCCATTTCATCAGGCACTGAAGCTTTCTTT.

This clonotype was observed many times. J is TRBJ2-2 and V is TRBV6-5, with D uncertain. With 2 bases removed from V and 1 base from J, the gap between germline ends came to 5 bases. The germline V gene has CDR1 MNHEY and CDR2 SVGAGI. This CDR3 contains 14 residues. The CDR3 reads CASSYEENTGELFF. DNA of the CDR3: TGTGCCAGCAGTTACGAAGAGAACACCGGGGAGCTGTTTTTT.

This clonotype was found many times. The rearrangement links TRBV5-1 to TRBJ2-1, with D possibly matching TRBD2 (5 bases). Deletions cut 0 bases from V and 9 bases from J, with 10 bases between. The CDR3 contains 13 residues. CDR1 is SGHRS and CDR2 is YFSETQ in the germline V gene. The CDR3 region has the DNA TGCGCCAGCAGCTTGGGGGAGAATACTGAGCAGTTCTTC. This encodes CASSLGENTEQFF.

This clonotype showed up many times. This chain connects TRBV9 to TRBJ2-5; 7 bases align to TRBD2. Per the germline V gene, CDR1 is SGDLS and CDR2 is YYNGEE. This CDR3 has 14 residues. Trimming cost V 3 bases and J 5 bases; bases outside gene matches: 7. In DNA form, the CDR3 reads TGTGCCAGCAGCGGGGGGGGAGGGTTGGAGACCCAGTACTTC. Translating gives CASSGGGGLETQYF.

The chain couples TRBV2 to TRBJ2-6, with D possibly called TRBD1 or TRBD2 (5 bases each). The CDR3 runs 16 residues. Per germline, CDR1 SNHLY and CDR2 FYNNEI. V gave up 7 bases and J gave up 2 bases, with 15 bases separating them. The DNA for the CDR3 is TGTGCCAGCATTCCTCTGAGAGGGGCTGGGGCCAACGTCCTGACTTTC. This sequence encodes CASIPLRGAGANVLTF.

This clonotype was found many times. This chain links TRBV27 with TRBJ2-7; 9 positions match TRBD2. CDR1 MNHEY and CDR2 SMNVEV come from the germline V gene (reference sequence). The junction had 9 bases not matched to a gene; V was cut back by 4 bases and J by 5 bases. The length of the CDR3 is 15 residues. The CDR3 is CASSSPGTSRDEQYF. The CDR3 DNA reads TGTGCCAGCAGTTCCCCCGGGACTAGCCGTGACGAGCAGTACTTC.

This clonotype was observed at least ten times. The CDR3 protein is CASSQDSRAGGFYGYTF. CDR3 bases: TGCGCCAGCAGCCAAGATAGTAGGGCAGGGGGCTTCTATGGCTACACCTTC. The rearrangement uses TRBV4-3 and TRBJ1-2, with TRBD1 matching over 8 bases. Germline V gene lookup returns CDR1 LGHNA and CDR2 YSLEER. The V gene end was trimmed by 0 bases and the J gene end by 4 bases; junction bases not matched to a gene: 10. CDR3 length equals 17 residues.

The sample holds many counts of this clonotype. This chain uses TRBV9 with TRBJ2-7; TRBD1 aligns across 7 bases. The CDR3 consists of 14 residues. Per the germline V gene, CDR1 is SGDLS and CDR2 is YYNGEE. V was clipped by 0 bases and J by 5 bases; unmatched bases: 5. The CDR3 is CASSVAGGNDEQYF. The CDR3, as DNA: TGTGCCAGCAGCGTAGCAGGGGGTAACGACGAGCAGTACTTC.

The rearrangement uses TRBV5-1 and TRBJ2-2, with 9 bases fitting TRBD2. This CDR3 is 20 amino acids long. Germline V gene sequence: CDR1 SGHRS, CDR2 YFSETQ. V was pared by 4 bases and J by 4 bases, with 20 bases of the junction left unmatched. The CDR3 is CASSTAQVVTSGSLTGELFF. CDR3 nucleotide sequence: TGCGCCAGCAGCACCGCCCAGGTGGTAACTAGCGGGTCTCTCACCGGGGAGCTGTTTTTT.

CDR3 sequence reads: CASTNISGRARYEQYF. The CDR3 DNA reads TGTGCCAGCACCAACATTAGCGGGAGGGCCAGATACGAGCAGTACTTC. The chain employs TRBV7-2 and TRBJ2-7; TRBD2 aligns across 11 bases. The ends lost 7 bases at V and 4 bases at J; junction bases unmatched: 12. Germline CDR1 and CDR2: SGHTA and FQGNSA. This CDR3 has 16 residues.

This rearrangement joins TRBV6-2 or TRBV6-3 to TRBJ1-2; TRBD1 agrees at 7 bases. V lost 10 bases and J lost 5; bases outside the gene matches: 10. Germline V gene sequence: CDR1 MNHEY, CDR2 SVGEGT. The CDR3 is 13 residues long. The CDR3 bases are TGTGCCACCCGGGAGGGGGCGTATTATGGCTACACCTTC. Its protein is CATREGAYYGYTF.

This chain uses TRBV20-1 with TRBJ1-3, with D maybe TRBD1 (6 bases). The DNA end is more similar to TRBJ1-5, so the J call may be wrong. Germline CDR1 reads DFQATT; CDR2 reads SNEGSKA (reference sequence). The CDR3 has 13 residues. CDR3 nucleotide sequence: TGCAGTGCTAGAGATGGGGGCCGGACTTCGCAGCATTTT. It codes for CSARDGGRTSQHF.